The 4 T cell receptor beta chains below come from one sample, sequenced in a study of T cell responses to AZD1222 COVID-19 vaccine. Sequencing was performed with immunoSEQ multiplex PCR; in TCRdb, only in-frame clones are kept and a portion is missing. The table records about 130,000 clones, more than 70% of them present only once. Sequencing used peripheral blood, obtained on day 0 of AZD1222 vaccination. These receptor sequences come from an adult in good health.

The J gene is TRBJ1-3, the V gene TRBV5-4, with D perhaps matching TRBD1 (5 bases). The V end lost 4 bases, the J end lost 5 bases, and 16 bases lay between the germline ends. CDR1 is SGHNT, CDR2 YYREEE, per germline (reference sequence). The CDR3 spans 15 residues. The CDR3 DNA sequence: TGTGCCAGCAGCCCCGGGAGGGGCTCGAGAAACACCATATATTTT. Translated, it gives CASSPGRGSRNTIYF.

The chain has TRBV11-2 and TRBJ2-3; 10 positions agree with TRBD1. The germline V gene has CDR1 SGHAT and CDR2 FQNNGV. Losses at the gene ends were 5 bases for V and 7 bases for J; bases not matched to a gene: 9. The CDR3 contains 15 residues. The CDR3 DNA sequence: TGTGCCAGCAGCACTCAGACAGGGGGCGCGAATACGCAGTATTTT. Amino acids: CASSTQTGGANTQYF.

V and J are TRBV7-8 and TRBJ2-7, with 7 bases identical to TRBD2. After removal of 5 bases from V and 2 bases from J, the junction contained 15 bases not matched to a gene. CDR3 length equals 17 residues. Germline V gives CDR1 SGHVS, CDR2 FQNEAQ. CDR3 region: CASSPRGGAGLTYEQYF. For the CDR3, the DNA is TGTGCCAGCAGCCCCAGAGGAGGAGCGGGATTAACCTACGAGCAGTACTTC.

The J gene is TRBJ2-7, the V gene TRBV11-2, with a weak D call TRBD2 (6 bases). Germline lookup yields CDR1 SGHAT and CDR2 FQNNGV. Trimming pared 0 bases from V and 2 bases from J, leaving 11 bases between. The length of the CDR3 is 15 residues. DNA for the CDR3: TGTGCCAGCAGCTTAGACGGGACTGCGACCTACGAGCAGTACTTC. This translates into CASSLDGTATYEQYF.